This T cell receptor beta chain was obtained from a study of blood T cell repertoires in COVID-19. The wider study: From the United States, Italy and Spain came samples of acute and convalescent COVID-19. Sample material is recorded as cDNA or gDNA derived from T cells, B-cell-depleted T cells, or PBMCs.

Participant-given clinical history determined each cohort assignment. Original processing methods: Amplification of reference gene primers provided the estimated nucleated cell counts. Assay used: immunoSEQ multiplex PCR; TCRdb lists only in-frame clones, some missing. From that table come the V and J calls and clone size; the DNA was used to work out D and trimming. This repertoire shows approximately 220,000 clones, just under 90% found once; its top ten account for 3.5% to 4.5%. Germline V lookup: CDR1 SQVTM, CDR2 ANQGSEA. The V and J ends lost 2 bases and 4 bases respectively, with 11 bases between them. This CDR3 comprises 13 residues.

The source is a woman between 25 and 40 years old with acute COVID-19. The sequenced sample was PBMCs or T cells enriched from blood (not recorded which). The chain has TRBV29-1 and TRBJ1-2; tentative D call: TRBD1 (6 bases). The CDR3 DNA follows: TGCAGCGTTGAACCGGACAGCACCTATGGCTACACCTTC. This sequence encodes CSVEPDSTYGYTF. The variable domain in full, completed from reference TRBV29-1 and TRBJ1-2, reads SAVISQKPSRDICQRGTSLTIQCQVDSQVTMMFWYRQQPGQSLTLIATANQGSEATYESGFVIDKFPISRPNLTFSTLTVSNMSPEDSSIYLCSVEPDSTYGYTFGSGTRLTVV.